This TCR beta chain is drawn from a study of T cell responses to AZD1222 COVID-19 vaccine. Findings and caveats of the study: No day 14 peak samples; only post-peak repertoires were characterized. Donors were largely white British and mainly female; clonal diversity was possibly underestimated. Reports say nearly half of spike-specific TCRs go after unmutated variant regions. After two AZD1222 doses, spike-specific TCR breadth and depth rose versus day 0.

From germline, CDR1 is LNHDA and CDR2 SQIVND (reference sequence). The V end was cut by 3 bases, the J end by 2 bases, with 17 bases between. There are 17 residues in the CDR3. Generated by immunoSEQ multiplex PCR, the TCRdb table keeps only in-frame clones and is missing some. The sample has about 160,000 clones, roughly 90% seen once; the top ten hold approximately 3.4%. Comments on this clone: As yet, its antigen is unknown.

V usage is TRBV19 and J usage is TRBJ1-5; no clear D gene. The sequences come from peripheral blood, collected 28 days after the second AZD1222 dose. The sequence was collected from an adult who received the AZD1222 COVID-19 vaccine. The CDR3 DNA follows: TGTGCCAGTAGTATCCCCTCGGCCCGGGAGGGCAATCAGCCCCAGCATTTT. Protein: CASSIPSAREGNQPQHF.